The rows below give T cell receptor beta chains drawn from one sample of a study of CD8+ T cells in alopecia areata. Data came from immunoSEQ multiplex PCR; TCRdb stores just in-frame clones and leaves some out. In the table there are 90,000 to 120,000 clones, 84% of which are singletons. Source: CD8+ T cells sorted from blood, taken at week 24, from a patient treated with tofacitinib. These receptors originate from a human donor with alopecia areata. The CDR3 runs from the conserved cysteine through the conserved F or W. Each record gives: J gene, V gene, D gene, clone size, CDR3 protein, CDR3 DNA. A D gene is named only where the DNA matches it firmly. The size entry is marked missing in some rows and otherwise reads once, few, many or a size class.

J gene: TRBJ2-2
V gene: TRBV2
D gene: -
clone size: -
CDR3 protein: CAGQENTGELFF
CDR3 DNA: TGTGCCGGGCAGGAGAACACCGGGGAGCTGTTTTTT

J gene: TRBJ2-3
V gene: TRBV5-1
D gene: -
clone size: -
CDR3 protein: CASSHTQHSTDTQYF
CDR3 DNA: TGCGCCAGCAGCCATACACAGCATAGCACAGATACGCAGTATTTT

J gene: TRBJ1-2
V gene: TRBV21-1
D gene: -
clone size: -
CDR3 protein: CASSLPPNYGYTF
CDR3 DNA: TGTGCCAGCAGCTTACCGCCTAACTATGGCTACACCTTC

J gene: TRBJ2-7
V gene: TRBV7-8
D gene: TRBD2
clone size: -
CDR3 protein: CASSLTVAGEYEQYF
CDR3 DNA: TGTGCCAGCAGCTTAACGGTAGCGGGGGAGTACGAGCAGTACTTC

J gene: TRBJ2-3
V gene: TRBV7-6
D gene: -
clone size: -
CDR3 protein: CASSPRGGGTQYF
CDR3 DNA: TGTGCCAGCAGCCCTCGAGGGGGGGGTACGCAGTATTTT

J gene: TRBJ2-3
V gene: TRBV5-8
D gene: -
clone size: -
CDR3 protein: CASSITRDNPDTDTQYF
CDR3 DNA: TGTGCCAGCAGCATAACCCGGGACAACCCTGACACAGATACGCAGTATTTT

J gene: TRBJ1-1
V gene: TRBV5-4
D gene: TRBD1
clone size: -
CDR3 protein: CASSIWTGKNTEAFF
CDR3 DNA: TGTGCCAGCAGCATATGGACAGGGAAAAACACTGAAGCTTTCTTT

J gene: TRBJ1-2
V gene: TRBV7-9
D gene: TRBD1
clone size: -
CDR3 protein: CASSLKRPGGAGNYGYTF
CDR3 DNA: TGTGCCAGCAGCTTAAAACGACCAGGGGGCGCGGGCAACTATGGCTACACCTTC

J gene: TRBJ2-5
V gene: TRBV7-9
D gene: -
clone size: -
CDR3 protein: CASSLLRDGVGTQYF
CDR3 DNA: TGTGCCAGCAGCTTGCTTAGGGACGGCGTAGGGACCCAGTACTTC

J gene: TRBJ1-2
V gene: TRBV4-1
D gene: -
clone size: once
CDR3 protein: CASSQGAVQDYGYTF
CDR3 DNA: TGCGCCAGCAGCCAAGGGGCAGTCCAGGACTATGGCTACACCTTC

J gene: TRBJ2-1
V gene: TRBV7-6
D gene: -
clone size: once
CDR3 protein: CASSLAGSYNEQFF
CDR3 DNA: TGTGCCAGCAGCTTAGCGGGATCCTACAATGAGCAGTTCTTC

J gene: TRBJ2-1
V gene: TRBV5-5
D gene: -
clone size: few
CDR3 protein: CASSSGQTPRPHEQFF
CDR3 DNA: TGTGCCAGCAGCTCTGGACAGACCCCTCGCCCGCATGAGCAGTTCTTC

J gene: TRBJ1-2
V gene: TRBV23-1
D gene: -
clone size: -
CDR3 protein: CASDYRRFNYGYTF
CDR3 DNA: TGCGCCAGCGATTACAGGAGGTTTAACTATGGCTACACCTTC

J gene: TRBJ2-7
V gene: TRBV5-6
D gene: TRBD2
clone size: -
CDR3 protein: CASSQGVSGGLPAYEQYF
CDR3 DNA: TGTGCCAGCAGCCAGGGAGTTTCGGGGGGGCTCCCTGCCTACGAGCAGTACTTC

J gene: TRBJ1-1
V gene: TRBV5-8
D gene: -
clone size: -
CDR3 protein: CASREGLNTEAFF
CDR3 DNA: TGTGCCAGCAGGGAGGGGTTGAACACTGAAGCTTTCTTT

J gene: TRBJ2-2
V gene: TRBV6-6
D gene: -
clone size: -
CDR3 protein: CASSYWPSYTGELFF
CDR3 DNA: TGTGCCAGCAGTTACTGGCCGAGCTACACCGGGGAGCTGTTTTTT

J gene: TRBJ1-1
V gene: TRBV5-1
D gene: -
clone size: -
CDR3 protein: CASSLRTVNTEAFF
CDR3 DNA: TGCGCCAGCAGCTTGAGGACAGTGAACACTGAAGCTTTCTTT

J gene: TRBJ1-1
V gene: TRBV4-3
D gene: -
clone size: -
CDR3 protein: CASSQDMGSSTEAFF
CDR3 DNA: TGCGCCAGCAGCCAAGATATGGGGTCGAGCACTGAAGCTTTCTTT

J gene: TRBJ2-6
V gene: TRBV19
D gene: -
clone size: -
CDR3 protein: CASSSGLGSGANVLTF
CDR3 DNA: TGTGCCAGTAGTTCGGGACTCGGCTCAGGGGCCAACGTCCTGACTTTC

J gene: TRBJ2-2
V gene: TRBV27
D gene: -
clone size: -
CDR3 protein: CASTSEAGELFF
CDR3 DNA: TGTGCCAGCACCTCGGAGGCGGGGGAGCTGTTTTTT

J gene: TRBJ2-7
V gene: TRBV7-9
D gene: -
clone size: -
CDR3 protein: CASSSTGAGHEQYF
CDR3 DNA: TGTGCCAGCAGCTCAACCGGCGCGGGCCACGAGCAGTACTTC

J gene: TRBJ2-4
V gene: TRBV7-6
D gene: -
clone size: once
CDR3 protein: CASSLGSGTKNIQYF
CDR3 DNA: TGTGCCAGCAGCTTGGGGTCTGGGACCAAAAACATTCAGTACTTC

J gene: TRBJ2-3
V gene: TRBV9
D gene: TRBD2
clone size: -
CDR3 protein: CASTLAGHPSDTQYF
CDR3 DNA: TGTGCCAGCACCCTAGCGGGCCACCCCTCAGATACGCAGTATTTT

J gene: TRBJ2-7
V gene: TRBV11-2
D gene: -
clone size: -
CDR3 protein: CASSPESLFGRAYEQYF
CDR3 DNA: TGTGCCAGCAGCCCCGAGTCCCTTTTCGGCAGGGCCTACGAGCAGTACTTC

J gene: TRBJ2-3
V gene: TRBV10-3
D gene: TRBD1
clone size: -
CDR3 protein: CAIGGQGSRTDTQYF
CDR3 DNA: TGTGCCATCGGGGGACAGGGATCTCGCACAGATACGCAGTATTTT

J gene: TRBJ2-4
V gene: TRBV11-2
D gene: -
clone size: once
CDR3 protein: CASSAPSPGRDQYF
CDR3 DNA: TGTGCCAGCAGCGCACCTTCTCCGGGACGAGATCAGTACTTC

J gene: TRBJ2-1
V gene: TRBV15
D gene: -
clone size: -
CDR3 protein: CATSREPRDPYNEQFF
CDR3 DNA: TGTGCCACCAGCAGAGAACCCCGGGACCCGTACAATGAGCAGTTCTTC

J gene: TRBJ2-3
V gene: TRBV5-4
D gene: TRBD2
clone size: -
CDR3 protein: CASSPHGGLAVGDTQYF
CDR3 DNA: TGTGCCAGCAGCCCTCACGGGGGACTAGCGGTGGGAGATACGCAGTATTTT

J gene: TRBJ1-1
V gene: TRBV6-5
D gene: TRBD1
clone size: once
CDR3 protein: CASSLGQGATEAFF
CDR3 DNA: TGTGCCAGCAGCCTCGGACAGGGTGCGACTGAAGCTTTCTTT

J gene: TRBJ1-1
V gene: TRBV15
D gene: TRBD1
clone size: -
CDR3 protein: CATSRDRTGSGGEAFF
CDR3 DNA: TGTGCCACCAGCAGAGACCGGACAGGGAGTGGAGGTGAAGCTTTCTTT

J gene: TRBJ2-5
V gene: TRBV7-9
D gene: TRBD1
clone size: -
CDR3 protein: CASSHRGGGETQYF
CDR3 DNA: TGTGCCAGCAGCCACCGAGGGGGCGGAGAGACCCAGTACTTC

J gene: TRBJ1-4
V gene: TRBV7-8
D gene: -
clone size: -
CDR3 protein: CASSLGVATNEKLFF
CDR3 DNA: TGTGCCAGCAGCTTAGGCGTGGCAACTAATGAAAAACTGTTTTTT

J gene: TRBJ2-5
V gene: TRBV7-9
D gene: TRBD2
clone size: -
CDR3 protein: CASSPTGLAPETQYF
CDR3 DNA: TGTGCCAGCAGTCCTACAGGACTAGCCCCAGAGACCCAGTACTTC

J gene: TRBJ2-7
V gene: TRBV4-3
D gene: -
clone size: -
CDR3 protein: CASSQGKDSAYEQYF
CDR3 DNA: TGCGCCAGCAGCCAAGGTAAAGACAGCGCCTACGAGCAGTACTTC

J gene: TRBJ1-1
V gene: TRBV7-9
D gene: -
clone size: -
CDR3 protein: CASRSSWGVNEAFF
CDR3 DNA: TGTGCCAGCAGGTCCTCCTGGGGGGTCAATGAAGCTTTCTTT

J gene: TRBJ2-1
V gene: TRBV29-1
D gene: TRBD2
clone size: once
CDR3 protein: CSAVAGSYNEQFF
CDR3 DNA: TGCAGCGCTGTAGCGGGGTCCTACAATGAGCAGTTCTTC